What follows are 11 T cell receptor beta chains derived from one specimen sequenced in a study of T-cell reconstitution after alpha-beta-depleted transplantation in children. Unique molecular identifiers featured in how the TCRbeta library was prepared. TCRdb reprocessed the PCR reads via MiXCR and lists one record per CDR3 protein. The sample lists some 80,000 distinct CDR3 sequences, less than 20% seen once, with about half in the top ten. Specimen: PBMCs, mostly from graft donor cells, collected 360 days after TCRalphabeta/CD19-depleted stem cell transplant. These receptor sequences come from a male patient between 2 and 10 years old who had a stem cell transplant for acute lymphoblastic leukemia, so the T cells may come from the graft donor.

The sample holds a few counts of this clonotype. The CDR3: CASSWTSGSHEQYF. CDR3 DNA: TGTGCCAGCAGTTGGACTAGCGGGAGCCACGAGCAGTACTTC. The chain employs TRBV11-2 and TRBJ2-7; 13 nucleotides align to TRBD2. Germline trimming cut 6 bases from V and 5 bases from J; bases unmatched to any gene: 4. The CDR3 consists of 14 residues. The germline V gene encodes CDR1 SGHAT and CDR2 FQNNGV.

This chain connects TRBV29-1 to TRBJ1-1; a weak D match, TRBD1 (6 bases). In germline, CDR1 is SQVTM, CDR2 ANQGSEA. Trimming stripped 6 bases from V and 3 bases from J, with 11 bases between. This CDR3 has 12 residues. Written as DNA, the CDR3 is TGCAGCGTCAGGACAGTTTACACTGAAGCTTTCTTT. Residues: CSVRTVYTEAFF.

The CDR3 coding sequence is TGTGCCAGCAGCAGGGTTGGGAACACTGAAGCTTTCTTT. Amino acid sequence: CASSRVGNTEAFF. This chain joins TRBV3-1 and TRBJ1-1; D is ambiguous. The CDR3 is 13 amino acids. Per the germline V gene, CDR1 is LGHDT and CDR2 is YNNKEL (reference sequence). V lost 5 bases to trimming and J lost 1 base, with 8 bases between them.

This clonotype has a handful of counts. The gene calls are TRBV12-3 or TRBV12-4 and TRBJ2-3; 10 positions agree with TRBD2. J was trimmed by 0 bases and V by 1 base; bases with no gene match: 4. There are 17 residues in the CDR3. This chain's CDR3 is CASSLGRLAGSTDTQYF. CDR3 DNA sequence: TGTGCCAGCAGTTTAGGGCGACTAGCGGGTAGCACAGATACGCAGTATTTT.

This chain uses TRBV28 with TRBJ2-7; no reliable D call. This CDR3 has 14 residues. The germline V gene encodes CDR1 MDHEN and CDR2 SYDVKM. Trimming cost V 6 bases and J 2 bases, with 14 bases left between them. The CDR3 protein is CASSTGPPTYEQYF. The DNA of the CDR3 is TGTGCCAGCAGCACCGGGCCACCTACCTACGAGCAGTACTTC.

The rearrangement links TRBV9 to TRBJ2-2; tentative D call: TRBD2 (5 bases). There are 15 residues in the CDR3. Germline V gives CDR1 SGDLS, CDR2 YYNGEE. V was shortened by 2 bases and J by 0 bases, with 8 bases between the two germline ends. CDR3 in DNA: TGTGCCAGCAGCGTTGGACTTGCGAACACCGGGGAGCTGTTTTTT. This sequence encodes CASSVGLANTGELFF.

This chain connects TRBV24-1 to TRBJ2-1; D uncertain. The V gene's germline CDR1 is KGHDR and CDR2 SFDVKD. This CDR3 has 14 residues. V was trimmed by 6 bases and J by 5 bases, leaving 13 bases between them. CDR3 in DNA: TGTGCCACCAGTAGGTGGCCCCCCCACAATGAGCAGTTCTTC. Translated, it gives CATSRWPPHNEQFF.

The chain's CDR3 is CASSWDRIPGELFF. Written as DNA, the CDR3 is TGTGCCAGCAGCTGGGACAGGATCCCCGGGGAGCTGTTTTTT. The chain links TRBV7-8 to TRBJ2-2; TRBD1 aligns across 8 bases. The CDR3 length is 14 residues. The V gene end was trimmed by 4 bases and the J gene end by 6 bases; junction bases not matched to a gene: 4. CDR1 and CDR2 from the germline V gene are SGHVS and FQNEAQ.

This rearrangement joins TRBV20-1 to TRBJ2-7; 7 nucleotides agree with TRBD1. Germline values: CDR1 DFQATT, CDR2 SNEGSKA (reference sequence). The CDR3 consists of 14 residues. The junction had 5 bases not matched to a gene; V was cut back by 1 base and J by 2 bases. DNA of the CDR3: TGCAGTGCTAGAGTTGGCAGGGGGACCTACGAGCAGTACTTC. Protein sequence: CSARVGRGTYEQYF.

This clonotype has more than one count but fewer than ten. This chain uses TRBV7-9 with TRBJ2-3, with D perhaps TRBD2 (5 bases). V lost 1 base, J lost 3 bases, and 11 bases lay in between. Germline loops: CDR1 SEHNR, CDR2 FQNEAQ (reference sequence). The CDR3 sequence is 15 residues long. The CDR3 spells CASSLEVARTDTQYF. In nucleotides, the CDR3 is TGTGCCAGCAGCTTAGAAGTAGCGAGGACAGATACGCAGTATTTT.

The chain recombines TRBV14 with TRBJ2-2, with D possibly being TRBD1 or TRBD2 (5 bases each). Trimming removed 4 bases at V and 1 base at J, with 16 bases between. The length of the CDR3 is 17 residues. Germline V gene data show CDR1 as SGHDN and CDR2 as FVKESK. As DNA, the CDR3 is TGTGCCAGCAGCCTGGGACCCGGACGATTGAACACCGGGGAGCTGTTTTTT. Protein: CASSLGPGRLNTGELFF.